This TCR beta chain was captured in a study of blood T cells in healthy people across ages. A J-beta primer mix and a sample-barcoded 5' primer were used in a second PCR of roughly 7 to 12 cycles. TCRdb re-called the 5' RACE reads with MiXCR, one entry per CDR3 protein. The data contain roughly 1 million distinct CDR3 sequences, approximately 25% of them singletons. The CDR3 contains 13 residues. V gave up 6 bases and J gave up 8 bases; unmatched junction bases: 4. Germline CDR1 MDHEN, CDR2 SYDVKM. The sample holds many counts of this clonotype. These data were also reused for a study on T cells of mothers and their children.

Sequenced: blood. The receptor comes from a girl aged 2-10 years in good health. The genes are TRBV28 and TRBJ1-6, with 7 bases lining up with TRBD1. The CDR3 bases are TGTGCCAGCAGGCGACAGGGCGATTCACCCCTCCACTTT. It is translated as CASRRQGDSPLHF.